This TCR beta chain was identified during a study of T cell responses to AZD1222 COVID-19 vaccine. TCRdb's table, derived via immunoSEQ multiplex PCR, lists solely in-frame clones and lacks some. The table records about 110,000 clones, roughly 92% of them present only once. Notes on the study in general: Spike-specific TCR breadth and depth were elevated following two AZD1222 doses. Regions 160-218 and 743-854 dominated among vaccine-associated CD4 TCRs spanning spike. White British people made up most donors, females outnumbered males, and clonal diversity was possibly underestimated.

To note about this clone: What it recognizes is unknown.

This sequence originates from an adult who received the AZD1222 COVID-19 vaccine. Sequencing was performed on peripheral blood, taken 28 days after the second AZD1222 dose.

The DNA for the CDR3 is TGTGCCAGCAGCTTCGTGGGAAGTGCCGCTAACTATGGCTACACCTTC. Its translation is CASSFVGSAANYGYTF. The chain links TRBV5-4 to TRBJ1-2; D gene ambiguous. Germline V gene lookup returns CDR1 SGHNT and CDR2 YYREEE (reference sequence). This CDR3 spans 16 amino acids. V lost 2 bases and J lost 0, with 14 bases in between.